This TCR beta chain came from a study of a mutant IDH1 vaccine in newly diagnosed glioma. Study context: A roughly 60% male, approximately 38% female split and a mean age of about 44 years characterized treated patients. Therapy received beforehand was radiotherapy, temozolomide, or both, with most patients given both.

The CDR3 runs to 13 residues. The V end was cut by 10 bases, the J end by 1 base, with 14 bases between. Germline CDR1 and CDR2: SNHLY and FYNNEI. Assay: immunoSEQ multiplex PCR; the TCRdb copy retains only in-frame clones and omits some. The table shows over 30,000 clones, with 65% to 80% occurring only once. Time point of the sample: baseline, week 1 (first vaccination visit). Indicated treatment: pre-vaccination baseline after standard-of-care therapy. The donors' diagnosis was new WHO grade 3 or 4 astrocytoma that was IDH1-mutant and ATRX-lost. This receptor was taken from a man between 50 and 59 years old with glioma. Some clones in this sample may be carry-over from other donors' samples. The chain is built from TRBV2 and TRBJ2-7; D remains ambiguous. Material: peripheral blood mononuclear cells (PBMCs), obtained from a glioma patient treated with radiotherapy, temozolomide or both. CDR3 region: CATTKGGSYEQYF. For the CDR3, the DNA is TGTGCCACCACAAAAGGCGGATCCTACGAGCAGTACTTC.